The 21 T cell receptor beta chains in this list originate from one sample, sequenced in a study of cytomegalovirus exposure and HLA in healthy donors. Here immunoSEQ multiplex PCR was the method, and the copy in TCRdb shows in-frame clones only, minus some. Of about 82,000 clones in the sample, approximately 93% were seen once. Sequenced input: PBMCs. These receptors originate from a young man in good health and CMV-seronegative.

The genes are TRBV28 and TRBJ2-3, with 7 bases matching TRBD2. The CDR3 totals 16 residues. Unmatched junction bases numbered 12, after V lost 5 bases and J lost 4 bases. In germline, CDR1 is MDHEN, CDR2 SYDVKM. CDR3 sequence reads: CASSGPGGGPADTQYF. The DNA of the CDR3 is TGTGCCAGCAGTGGCCCTGGGGGAGGGCCTGCAGATACGCAGTATTTT.

In its sample, this clone was seen a few times. This chain links TRBV19 with TRBJ2-7; D is unresolved. CDR3 length: 13 amino acids. CDR1 LNHDA and CDR2 SQIVND come from the germline V gene (reference sequence). Trimming shortened V by 8 bases and J by 3 bases, and 14 bases separated the two germline ends. The CDR3 is CASSTLNVYEQYF. CDR3 nucleotide sequence: TGTGCCAGTTCGACTTTGAATGTCTACGAGCAGTACTTC.

The chain uses TRBV4-2 and TRBJ1-4, with 7 bases identical to TRBD1. This CDR3 comprises 14 residues. Germline assignment: CDR1 LGHNA and CDR2 YNFKEQ. After removal of 2 bases from V and 5 bases from J, the junction contained 2 bases not matched to a gene. CDR3 region: CASSQLQGNEKLFF. DNA for the CDR3: TGTGCCAGCAGCCAATTACAGGGGAATGAAAAACTGTTTTTT.

V usage is TRBV5-6 and J usage is TRBJ2-1, with TRBD1 matching over 11 bases. CDR3 length equals 16 residues. Germline loops: CDR1 SGHDT, CDR2 YYEEEE. Trimming at V came to 0 bases and at J to 7 bases, leaving 6 bases not matched to a gene. CDR3 amino acids: CASSLVGQGADNEQFF. In DNA, the CDR3 is TGTGCCAGCAGCTTGGTAGGACAGGGGGCGGATAATGAGCAGTTCTTC.

Concerning this clone itself: One junction end does not reproduce the germline sequence, and a read error may be involved. V usage is TRBV7-7 and J usage is TRBJ2-1, with TRBD2 matching over 7 bases. The CDR3 runs 15 residues. The germline gives CDR1 SSHAT, CDR2 FNYEAQ (reference sequence). Here the CDR3 reads CASSPRTSSYNEQFF. CDR3 bases: TGTGCTAGCAGCCCCAGGACTAGCTCCTACAATGAGCAGTTCTTC.

The V and J genes are TRBV9 and TRBJ2-1; D is perhaps TRBD1 (6 bases). The CDR3 sequence is 14 residues long. Per the germline V gene, CDR1 is SGDLS and CDR2 is YYNGEE. The germline V and J ends were trimmed by 0 bases and 5 bases, with 9 bases remaining between them. The DNA of the CDR3 is TGTGCCAGCAGCGTAGGTGCAGGGGACAATGAGCAGTTCTTC. Protein: CASSVGAGDNEQFF.

The rearrangement joins TRBV27 to TRBJ2-1; TRBD1 matches 9 bases. The ends lost 4 bases at V and 1 base at J; junction bases unmatched: 2. The CDR3 is 15 amino acids. Germline lookup yields CDR1 MNHEY and CDR2 SMNVEV (reference sequence). CDR3 amino acids: CASSWTGDSYNEQFF. CDR3 nucleotide sequence: TGTGCCAGCAGTTGGACAGGGGATTCCTACAATGAGCAGTTCTTC.

V usage is TRBV10-3 and J usage is TRBJ1-2, with 7 bases lining up with TRBD1. CDR1 and CDR2 (germline): ENHRY, SYGVKD. The V segment lost 6 bases and the J segment 0 bases; nucleotides outside the gene matches: 4. There are 14 residues in the CDR3. The CDR3 region has the DNA TGTGCCATCAGCAGGGACAGATCTAACTATGGCTACACCTTC. The encoded protein is CAISRDRSNYGYTF.

The V and J genes are TRBV27 and TRBJ1-2; D is perhaps TRBD1 (6 bases). The CDR3 is 15 amino acids. Germline V gene lookup returns CDR1 MNHEY and CDR2 SMNVEV (reference sequence). The V end lost 3 bases, the J end lost 0 bases, and 11 bases lay between the germline ends. The CDR3 nucleotides are TGTGCCAGCAGTTTCAGGGACACTTCTAACTATGGCTACACCTTC. Encoded protein: CASSFRDTSNYGYTF.

The rearrangement links TRBV19 to TRBJ1-2; D is perhaps TRBD1 (5 bases). V dropped 5 bases and J dropped 3 bases, with 16 bases sitting between them. CDR1 is LNHDA and CDR2 is SQIVND in the germline V gene (reference sequence). The CDR3 is made up of 15 amino acids. CDR3 bases: TGTGCCAGTAGTCCCCGGACAAAGTGGCACTATGGCTACACCTTC. Translated: CASSPRTKWHYGYTF.

The chain recombines TRBV6-5 with TRBJ2-5, with a possible D match to TRBD2 (5 bases). The germline V gene has CDR1 MNHEY and CDR2 SVGAGI. The CDR3 is 14 amino acids. V lost 0 bases and J lost 5, with 10 bases in between. Here the CDR3 reads CASSYSTEAETQYF. The CDR3 DNA reads TGTGCCAGCAGTTACTCGACGGAGGCGGAGACCCAGTACTTC.

The CDR3 sequence: CSVHRGDNEQFF. Here the CDR3 DNA reads TGCAGCGTCCACAGGGGCGACAATGAGCAGTTCTTC. This rearrangement joins TRBV29-1 to TRBJ2-1; 7 bases fit TRBD1. J was trimmed by 5 bases and V by 6 bases; bases with no gene match: 4. The germline V gene encodes CDR1 SQVTM and CDR2 ANQGSEA. The CDR3 spans 12 residues.

V and J are TRBV7-6 and TRBJ1-1; D ambiguous. CDR1 is SGHVS and CDR2 is FNYEAQ in the germline V gene. This CDR3 comprises 14 residues. Trimming removed 5 bases at V and 1 base at J, with 11 bases between. The CDR3 is CASSDTDRNTEAFF. CDR3 nucleotides: TGTGCCAGCAGCGATACAGACCGGAACACTGAAGCTTTCTTT.

The gene calls are TRBV2 and TRBJ1-2; 7 positions agree with TRBD1. Germline CDR1 SNHLY, CDR2 FYNNEI. This CDR3 is 16 amino acids long. Unmatched junction bases numbered 10, after V lost 4 bases and J lost 2 bases. CDR3 region: CASSVAGGLRNYGYTF. The CDR3 bases are TGTGCCAGCAGTGTGGCAGGGGGACTTAGGAACTATGGCTACACCTTC.

The chain joins TRBV15 to TRBJ2-7; 9 nucleotides align to TRBD1. V trimming: 1 base; J trimming: 4 bases; junction bases outside the gene matches: 5. This CDR3 has 15 residues. CDR1 and CDR2 from the germline V gene are LNHNV and YYDKDF (reference sequence). CDR3 sequence: CATSRGPTGGYEQYF. Here the CDR3 DNA reads TGTGCCACCAGCAGAGGGCCGACAGGGGGATACGAGCAGTACTTC.

J is TRBJ2-1 and V is TRBV5-1, with 12 bases that match TRBD2. CDR3 size: 16 residues. The J segment lost 5 bases and the V segment lost 4 bases, leaving 7 bases of the junction unmatched. The V gene's germline CDR1 is SGHRS and CDR2 YFSETQ. DNA of the CDR3: TGCGCCAGCAGCGTCCTGACTAGCGGGGGCCACAATGAGCAGTTCTTC. Amino acids: CASSVLTSGGHNEQFF.

The J gene is TRBJ1-1, the V gene TRBV7-8; D uncertain. V was clipped by 2 bases and J by 0 bases, with 10 bases between them. From germline, CDR1 is SGHVS and CDR2 FQNEAQ. The CDR3 is 15 amino acids. CDR3 sequence (DNA): TGTGCCAGCAGCTTAAGCGGGGTTATGAACACTGAAGCTTTCTTT. Its protein product is CASSLSGVMNTEAFF. The full variable domain, with the rest looked up from reference TRBV7-8 and TRBJ1-1, is GAGVSQSPRYKVAKRGQDVALRCDPISGHVSLFWYQQALGQGPEFLTYFQNEAQLDKSGLPSDRFFAERPEGSVSTLKIQRTQQEDSAVYLCASSLSGVMNTEAFFGQGTRLTVV.

This clone was seen more than once but under ten times. This CDR3 is also generated by other DNA sequences in the sample. The rearrangement uses TRBV7-2 and TRBJ2-3; D unresolved. The germline V gene encodes CDR1 SGHTA and CDR2 FQGNSA. The length of the CDR3 is 12 residues. Trimming took off 5 bases at V and 3 bases at J, with 6 bases between the two ends. CDR3 sequence (DNA): TGTGCCAGCAGCCTATCTACAGATACGCAGTATTTT. Translated, it gives CASSLSTDTQYF.

The rearrangement joins TRBV30 to TRBJ2-2, with D maybe TRBD1 (6 bases). The CDR3 consists of 13 residues. The germline CDR1 and CDR2 sequences are GTSNPN and SVGIG (reference sequence). The CDR3 sequence is CALDSPNTGELFF. CDR3 DNA sequence: TGTGCATTGGACAGTCCGAACACCGGGGAGCTGTTTTTT.

The chain joins TRBV5-1 to TRBJ2-7; TRBD1 matches 8 bases. CDR1 SGHRS and CDR2 YFSETQ come from the germline V gene. The CDR3 is 14 amino acids. With V trimmed by 4 bases and J by 2 bases, 5 bases remained unmatched. The CDR3: CASSPQDRAYEQYF. The CDR3 nucleotides are TGCGCCAGCAGCCCGCAGGACAGGGCCTACGAGCAGTACTTC. The full variable domain, completed using reference TRBV5-1 and TRBJ2-7, is KAGVTQTPRYLIKTRGQQVTLSCSPISGHRSVSWYQQTPGQGLQFLFEYFSETQRNKGNFPGRFSGRQFSNSRSEMNVSTLELGDSALYLCASSPQDRAYEQYFGPGTRLTVT.

The V gene is TRBV18, the J gene TRBJ2-2; D ambiguous. The V and J ends lost 0 bases and 5 bases respectively, with 10 bases between them. Germline CDR1 is KGHSH and CDR2 is LQKENI. CDR3 length: 15 residues. The DNA for the CDR3 is TGTGCCAGCTCACCACCATCACAGCCAACCGGGGAGCTGTTTTTT. Translated, it gives CASSPPSQPTGELFF.